Listed below are T cell receptor beta chains from one sample, sequenced in a study of T cells in Graves' hyperthyroidism and ophthalmopathy. MiXCR was run by TCRdb on the multiplex PCR reads, yielding one entry per CDR3 protein. In the table there are about 300,000 distinct CDR3 sequences, approximately 16% of which are singletons. The source material was blood. These receptors all stem from a man aged 25 to 40 with Graves' hyperthyroidism. Both conserved end residues are part of each CDR3. D genes are given only for firm matches. Expanded clones get a size class; other rows say once, few or many, or leave the size out.

>12|TRBJ2-5|many|.|TRBV6-6
CASSYIGKTQYF
TGTGCCAGCAGTTACATCGGCAAGACCCAGTACTTC
>14|TRBJ1-2|.|.|TRBV15
CATSRKRGGDGYTF
TGTGCCACCAGCAGGAAAAGGGGCGGGGATGGCTACACCTTC
>16|TRBJ2-2|.|TRBD2|TRBV18
CASSRLAGGGTGELFF
TGTGCCAGCTCGCGACTAGCGGGAGGAGGAACCGGGGAGCTGTTTTTT
>17|TRBJ2-1|many|.|TRBV27
CASSLSLEGEAYNEQFF
TGTGCCAGCAGTTTATCCCTAGAGGGGGAGGCCTACAATGAGCAGTTCTTC
>13|TRBJ1-1|many|.|TRBV11-3
CASSFKMNTEAFF
TGTGCCAGCAGCTTTAAGATGAACACTGAAGCTTTCTTT
>14|TRBJ1-6|few|.|TRBV4-1
CASSQDVRNSPLHF
TGCGCCAGCAGCCAAGATGTACGGAATTCACCCCTCCACTTT
>21|TRBJ2-7|.|TRBD2|TRBV7-8
CASSPYTLLAGVSYVPYEQYF
TGTGCCAGCAGCCCTTATACCTTACTAGCGGGAGTTAGCTACGTCCCCTACGAGCAGTACTTC
>20|TRBJ2-3|few|TRBD2|TRBV5-1
CASSLGAGTSPAGSTDTQYF
TGCGCCAGCAGCTTGGGAGCCGGGACTAGCCCCGCGGGGAGCACAGATACGCAGTATTTT
>15|TRBJ2-6|once|.|TRBV6-5
CASSYSSSGANVLTF
TGTGCCAGCAGTTACTCCAGCTCTGGGGCCAACGTCCTGACTTTC
>14|TRBJ2-7|.|.|TRBV28
CASSPYQGSYEQYF
TGTGCCAGCAGTCCATATCAGGGATCCTACGAGCAGTACTTC
>16|TRBJ1-4|many|.|TRBV28
CASSLSLSALNEKLFF
TGTGCCAGCAGTTTGTCCCTGTCTGCTCTTAATGAAAAACTGTTTTTT
>16|TRBJ2-1|many|TRBD2|TRBV7-9
CASSSQLAGETAEQFF
TGTGCCAGCAGCTCCCAACTAGCGGGAGAGACAGCTGAGCAGTTCTTC
>16|TRBJ2-3|many|.|TRBV24-1
CATSESKGGVTDTQYF
TGTGCCACCAGTGAAAGTAAGGGGGGCGTGACAGATACGCAGTATTTT
>13|TRBJ2-1|many|.|TRBV7-3
CASSSTLDNEQFF
TGTGCCAGCAGCTCCACCCTTGACAATGAGCAGTTCTTC
>16|TRBJ2-7|.|TRBD2|TRBV19
CASSGGLRGRTYEQYF
TGTGCCAGTAGCGGGGGACTAAGAGGAAGGACCTACGAGCAGTACTTC
>16|TRBJ2-5|.|.|TRBV12-3/TRBV12-4
CASTVFDGWSRETQYF
TGTGCCAGCACCGTCTTCGACGGTTGGTCTAGAGAGACCCAGTACTTC
>12|TRBJ2-7|many|.|TRBV10-2
CASKGGTYEQYF
TGCGCCAGCAAGGGGGGCACCTACGAGCAGTACTTC
>15|TRBJ2-1|.|TRBD2|TRBV2
CASRRGLAENNEQFF
TGTGCCAGCAGACGGGGACTAGCGGAGAACAATGAGCAGTTCTTC
>14|TRBJ1-6|many|.|TRBV28
CASSLVGTTAPLHF
TGTGCCAGCAGTTTAGTCGGGACAACGGCACCCCTCCACTTT
>17|TRBJ1-1|few|TRBD1|TRBV15
CATSRDDRGRMNTEAFF
TGTGCCACCAGCAGAGACGACAGGGGGCGAATGAACACTGAAGCTTTCTTT
>16|TRBJ2-1|many|TRBD2|TRBV6-1
CASSLDSGRGYNEQFF
TGTGCCAGCAGTCTCGATAGCGGGAGGGGATACAATGAGCAGTTCTTC
>17|TRBJ2-3|.|TRBD2|TRBV19
CASSRGSTSGGTDTQYF
TGTGCCAGTAGTAGAGGTTCCACTAGCGGGGGCACAGATACGCAGTATTTT
>15|TRBJ2-1|many|.|TRBV5-6
CASSLGPGLQGEQFF
TGTGCCAGCAGCTTGGGGCCAGGGCTTCAGGGTGAGCAGTTCTTC
>14|TRBJ2-1|.|.|TRBV9
CASSVEASHNEQFF
TGTGCCAGCAGCGTAGAGGCTAGCCACAATGAGCAGTTCTTC
>12|TRBJ1-4|many|.|TRBV3-1
CASRIREEKLFF
TGTGCCAGCAGAATCAGAGAGGAAAAACTGTTTTTT
>13|TRBJ2-3|many|.|TRBV5-1
CASSLDHTDTQYF
TGCGCCAGCAGCTTGGACCACACAGATACGCAGTATTTT
>14|TRBJ1-5|.|.|TRBV6-5
CASGSVGSNQPQHF
TGTGCCAGCGGTTCAGTGGGTAGCAATCAGCCCCAGCATTTT
>14|TRBJ2-7|few|.|TRBV27
CASTPRVGAYEQYF
TGTGCCAGCACCCCCCGGGTAGGAGCCTACGAGCAGTACTTC
>13|TRBJ2-7|few|.|TRBV20-1
CSANPEDSYEQYF
TGCAGTGCCAACCCCGAGGACTCCTACGAGCAGTACTTC
>13|TRBJ2-5|few|.|TRBV6-1
CASSRTIQETQYF
TGTGCCAGCAGTAGGACGATTCAAGAGACCCAGTACTTC
>16|TRBJ2-2|few|TRBD2|TRBV30
CAWTVAGGFNTGELFF
TGTGCCTGGACGGTAGCGGGAGGGTTTAACACCGGGGAGCTGTTTTTT
>14|TRBJ2-3|many|.|TRBV7-2
CASSPQGTADTQYF
TGTGCCAGCAGTCCACAGGGAACAGCGGATACGCAGTATTTT
>12|TRBJ2-3|few|TRBD2|TRBV29-1
CSVLAGGDTQYF
TGCAGCGTATTAGCGGGAGGAGATACGCAGTATTTT
>15|TRBJ1-2|many|TRBD1|TRBV27
CASSSPGQGFNGYTF
TGTGCCAGCAGTTCTCCGGGACAGGGATTTAATGGCTACACCTTC
>19|TRBJ1-3|many|.|TRBV3-1
CASSQEFAWTQDSGNTIYF
TGTGCCAGCAGCCAAGAATTCGCGTGGACCCAGGACTCTGGAAACACCATATATTTT
>14|TRBJ2-7|.|.|TRBV15
CATSRDRQSYEQYF
TGTGCCACCAGCAGAGACCGGCAGTCCTACGAGCAGTACTTC
>15|TRBJ1-3|many|.|TRBV12-3/TRBV12-4
CASRHRRVSGNTIYF
TGTGCCAGCAGACATCGCAGGGTATCTGGAAACACCATATATTTT
>15|TRBJ1-5|few|TRBD1|TRBV18
CASSGTQGGNQPQHF
TGTGCCAGCTCAGGCACACAGGGGGGCAATCAGCCCCAGCATTTT
>14|TRBJ2-7|many|.|TRBV11-2
CASSLHGLGFEQYF
TGTGCCAGCAGCTTACACGGTCTGGGCTTCGAGCAGTACTTC
>15|TRBJ1-5|many|TRBD1|TRBV12-3/TRBV12-4
CASSAGQVSNQPQHF
TGTGCCAGCAGTGCTGGACAGGTTAGCAATCAGCCCCAGCATTTT
>15|TRBJ2-7|many|TRBD1|TRBV7-2
CASSSDQQGAYEQYF
TGTGCCAGCAGCTCAGACCAACAGGGGGCCTACGAGCAGTACTTC
>11|TRBJ2-1|many|.|TRBV3-1
CASSQSGEQFF
TGTGCCAGCAGTCAGTCCGGTGAGCAGTTCTTC
>13|TRBJ1-5|few|.|TRBV4-1
CASSHGVGQPQHF
TGCGCCAGCAGCCACGGGGTGGGTCAGCCCCAGCATTTT
>15|TRBJ1-1|many|.|TRBV5-1
CASSLEIGANTEAFF
TGCGCCAGCAGCTTGGAAATAGGGGCGAACACTGAAGCTTTCTTT
>14|TRBJ2-1|once|.|TRBV4-1
CASSQDALAHEQFF
TGCGCCAGCAGCCAAGATGCGTTAGCCCATGAGCAGTTCTTC
>14|TRBJ2-3|many|.|TRBV20-1
CSAKEGSDSDTQYF
TGCAGTGCAAAAGAGGGGAGTGACTCAGATACGCAGTATTTT
>15|TRBJ2-5|few|TRBD1|TRBV24-1
CATSGMDRGEETQYF
TGTGCCACCAGTGGTATGGACAGGGGCGAAGAGACCCAGTACTTC
>14|TRBJ2-1|many|.|TRBV11-3
CASTDPESYNEQFF
TGTGCCAGCACCGACCCGGAGTCTTACAATGAGCAGTTCTTC
>15|TRBJ2-2|.|.|TRBV19
CASSKGGANTGELFF
TGTGCCAGTAGTAAGGGCGGGGCGAACACCGGGGAGCTGTTTTTT
>15|TRBJ2-5|many|.|TRBV3-1
CASSADLALQETQYF
TGTGCCAGCAGCGCAGACCTAGCGCTACAAGAGACCCAGTACTTC